A single sample is the source of the 31 T cell receptor beta chains below, sequenced in a study of vaccination effects on CD4 cells after COVID-19. The data were produced by immunoSEQ multiplex PCR, yet TCRdb's version contains in-frame clones alone and is incomplete. The table lists about 34,000 clones, 73% of them singletons, with approximately 30% in the top ten. Ahead of sequencing, the ViraFEST assay grew antigen-specific CD4+ T cells using viral peptide pools. CD4+ T cells were isolated after 10 days of culture. The study found no prior SARS-CoV-2 infection in the vaccine recipients, who tested negative for nucleocapsid antibodies. Antigen specificity for these receptors is unknown. This specimen consisted of CD4+ T cells from PBMCs cultured with HCoV-OC43 spike peptides, obtained before COVID-19 vaccination. Subset of the sample: HCoV-OC43 spike overlapping peptide pool stimulation. All receptors come from a human donor who received a COVID-19 vaccine.

In this sample, this clone turned up once. The CDR3 region is CASSGGHRNQPQHF. CDR3 bases: TGTGCCAGTAGTGGAGGACACCGCAATCAGCCCCAGCATTTT. The V call is TRBV19, the J call TRBJ1-5, with D tentatively TRBD1 (5 bases). Germline V gene sequence: CDR1 LNHDA, CDR2 SQIVND (reference sequence). The CDR3 is made up of 14 amino acids. Deletions cut 5 bases from V and 2 bases from J, with 10 bases between. The complete variable domain, with remaining parts taken from reference TRBV19 and TRBJ1-5, reads DGGITQSPKYLFRKEGQNVTLSCEQNLNHDAMYWYRQDPGQGLRLIYYSQIVNDFQKGDIAEGYSVSREKKESFPLTVTSAQKNPTAFYLCASSGGHRNQPQHFGDGTRLSIL.

This rearrangement joins TRBV2 to TRBJ2-4, with D possibly being TRBD1 or TRBD2 (6 bases each). The CDR3 covers 16 residues. The germline gives CDR1 SNHLY, CDR2 FYNNEI. V shed 7 bases and J shed 0 bases, with 16 bases lying between them. The DNA for the CDR3 is TGTGCCAGCACTAGGGAGGACAGATTAGCCAAAAACATTCAGTACTTC. It codes for CASTREDRLAKNIQYF.

The V and J genes are TRBV12-3 or TRBV12-4 and TRBJ1-1; D is ambiguous. V was trimmed by 1 base and J by 1 base, leaving 4 bases between them. The CDR3 is 13 residues long. The chain's CDR3 is CASSLGWNTEAFF. DNA of the CDR3: TGTGCCAGCAGTTTAGGGTGGAACACTGAAGCTTTCTTT.

The gene calls are TRBV3-1 (or the pseudogene TRBV3-2) and TRBJ2-7; no clear D gene. The CDR3 has 12 residues. The germline gives CDR1 LGHDT, CDR2 YNNKEL (reference sequence). V dropped 2 bases and J dropped 7 bases, with 9 bases sitting between them. The CDR3 here is CASSQSEWEQYF. The CDR3 DNA sequence: TGTGCCAGCAGCCAATCTGAGTGGGAGCAGTACTTC.

The J gene is TRBJ2-5, the V gene TRBV5-1; unclear D gene. CDR1 and CDR2 from the germline V gene are SGHRS and YFSETQ. Trimming shortened V by 5 bases and J by 2 bases, and 16 bases separated the two germline ends. The length of the CDR3 is 15 residues. The CDR3 nucleotides read TGCGCCAGCAGGGGGTGGGGTCCCCTACAAGAGACCCAGTACTTC. The encoded protein is CASRGWGPLQETQYF.

CDR3: CASSSRPGASGYTF. The CDR3 DNA is TGTGCCAGCAGCTCCCGACCGGGGGCTAGTGGCTACACCTTC. The chain recombines TRBV7-2 with TRBJ1-2; maybe TRBD1 (6 bases). Trimming took 4 bases from V and 7 from J, leaving 16 bases between them. The CDR3 has 14 amino acids. Germline CDR1 and CDR2: SGHTA and FQGNSA.

This clone was seen more than once but under ten times. One end of the junction does not line up with germline, which may come from a read error. This chain joins TRBV7-9 and TRBJ1-5, with D possibly matching TRBD1 (6 bases). Germline V lookup: CDR1 SEHNR, CDR2 FQNEAQ (reference sequence). The CDR3 runs 14 residues. CDR3 region: CASSLAGGSQPQHF. DNA for the CDR3: TGTGCCAGCAGCCTAGCCGGGGGCAGTCAGCCCCAGCATTTT.

V is TRBV25-1 and J is TRBJ2-7; TRBD1 matches 7 bases. The CDR3 loop spans 14 amino acids. From germline, CDR1 is MGHDK and CDR2 SYGVNS. With V trimmed by 10 bases and J by 7 bases, 16 bases remained unmatched. The CDR3 region is CATSPPNRGGEQYF. As DNA, the CDR3 is TGTGCCACCAGCCCACCGAACAGGGGTGGTGAGCAGTACTTC.

The chain employs TRBV19 and TRBJ1-1; no clear D. The V and J ends lost 3 bases and 6 bases respectively, with 8 bases between them. The germline V gene has CDR1 LNHDA and CDR2 SQIVND (reference sequence). The CDR3 covers 12 residues. Here the CDR3 DNA reads TGTGCCAGTAGTATGGTAGGGCCTGAAGCTTTCTTT. Amino acids: CASSMVGPEAFF.

This chain connects TRBV28 to TRBJ1-5; the D gene is possibly TRBD1 (5 bases). Trimming pared 8 bases from V and 0 bases from J, leaving 11 bases between. The CDR3 has 14 amino acids. Germline lookup yields CDR1 MDHEN and CDR2 SYDVKM. The CDR3 here is CASLRDSSNQPQHF. The CDR3 DNA is TGTGCCAGCCTTCGAGACAGTAGCAATCAGCCCCAGCATTTT.

This rearrangement joins TRBV7-2 to TRBJ2-2; 9 nucleotides agree with TRBD2. Losses at the gene ends were 4 bases for V and 4 bases for J; bases not matched to a gene: 7. CDR1 SGHTA and CDR2 FQGNSA come from the germline V gene. The CDR3 loop spans 16 amino acids. The CDR3 coding sequence is TGTGCCAGCAGCTGGGCGGGGGGGCCGGGCACCGGGGAGCTGTTTTTT. This translates into CASSWAGGPGTGELFF.

The chain combines TRBV7-9 with TRBJ2-1; 8 nucleotides agree with TRBD2. The CDR3 contains 15 residues. Unmatched junction bases numbered 4, after V lost 2 bases and J lost 4 bases. The germline CDR1 and CDR2 sequences are SEHNR and FQNEAQ (reference sequence). The CDR3: CASSLSRGGYNEQFF. CDR3 DNA: TGTGCCAGCAGCTTATCTCGCGGGGGGTACAATGAGCAGTTCTTC.

This clone was counted once. The chain links TRBV11-2 to TRBJ2-5, with 8 bases identical to TRBD2. Trimming took 3 bases from V and 6 from J; bases not matched to a gene: 6. CDR3 length: 14 residues. Germline-derived CDR1 and CDR2 are SGHAT and FQNNGV. The CDR3: CASSFPRGGKTQYF. The CDR3 region has the DNA TGTGCCAGCAGCTTCCCTCGCGGGGGGAAGACCCAGTACTTC.

V gene TRBV12-3 or TRBV12-4 combines with J gene TRBJ1-2; 7 bases agree with TRBD1. V shed 4 bases, J shed 13 bases, and the junction held 12 bases outside the gene matches. The CDR3 has 13 residues. The CDR3 region is CASSSNTRQGFTF. CDR3 nucleotide sequence: TGTGCCAGCAGTTCCAACACAAGACAGGGATTCACCTTC.

The chain couples TRBV9 to TRBJ2-1; weak D call: TRBD1 (8 bases). The CDR3 runs to 14 residues. V lost 3 bases to trimming and J lost 9 bases, with 16 bases between them. In germline, CDR1 is SGDLS, CDR2 YYNGEE. In DNA form, the CDR3 reads TGTGCCAGCAGCGGACAGGGGAGGGGGGCTGAGCAGTTCTTC. Its translation: CASSGQGRGAEQFF.

This clone has a handful of counts. The V gene is TRBV19, the J gene TRBJ1-2; 9 positions agree with TRBD1. Germline trimming cut 5 bases from V and 2 bases from J; bases unmatched to any gene: 9. This CDR3 has 16 residues. Germline-derived CDR1 and CDR2 are LNHDA and SQIVND (reference sequence). The CDR3 DNA sequence: TGTGCCAGTAGTTTTGCTCACAGGGGGCTGAACTATGGCTACACCTTC. It is translated as CASSFAHRGLNYGYTF.

This clone was detected only a few times. CDR3 in DNA: TGTGCCAGTAAAAGGAGGACAGCTGGAAACACCATATATTTT. This gives the protein CASKRRTAGNTIYF. This chain joins TRBV19 and TRBJ1-3; D perhaps matches TRBD1 (6 bases). Trimming stripped 7 bases from V and 2 bases from J, with 12 bases between. The CDR3 is 14 amino acids. Per the germline V gene, CDR1 is LNHDA and CDR2 is SQIVND (reference sequence).

This clone has only a few counts. The chain combines TRBV30 with TRBJ2-7; 11 bases are shared with TRBD1. The CDR3 consists of 11 residues. Germline V gene sequence: CDR1 GTSNPN, CDR2 SVGIG (reference sequence). V was pared by 8 bases and J by 10 bases, with 7 bases of the junction left unmatched. The chain's CDR3 is CARGQGGRQYF. CDR3 in DNA: TGTGCCCGGGGACAGGGGGGTCGTCAGTACTTC.

V is TRBV7-9 and J is TRBJ1-4; D perhaps matches TRBD1 (6 bases). This CDR3 has 16 residues. The germline CDR1 and CDR2 sequences are SEHNR and FQNEAQ (reference sequence). V lost 0 bases and J 3 bases, leaving 11 bases between the germline ends. This chain's CDR3 is CASSLAAAGANEKLFF. CDR3 in DNA: TGTGCCAGCAGCTTAGCCGCGGCAGGGGCTAATGAAAAACTGTTTTTT.

The chain joins TRBV10-3 to TRBJ2-2, with 14 bases fitting TRBD2. The CDR3 totals 15 residues. Germline-derived CDR1 and CDR2 are ENHRY and SYGVKD. The J segment lost 3 bases and the V segment lost 10 bases, leaving 4 bases of the junction unmatched. The CDR3 DNA follows: TGTGCCACGACTAGCGGGGGGGCCGACACCGGGGAGCTGTTTTTT. This gives the protein CATTSGGADTGELFF.

This chain links TRBV30 with TRBJ1-3, with D unresolved. Germline CDR1 and CDR2: GTSNPN and SVGIG (reference sequence). The ends were cut back, 2 bases at V and 2 bases at J, with 13 bases in the middle. This CDR3 spans 15 amino acids. The CDR3 region is CAWSKGRAPGNTIYF. In DNA, the CDR3 is TGTGCCTGGAGTAAAGGGCGGGCCCCTGGAAACACCATATATTTT. Complete variable domain (other parts from reference TRBV30 and TRBJ1-3): SQTIHQWPATLVQPVGSPLSLECTVEGTSNPNLYWYRQAAGRGLQLLFYSVGIGQISSEVPQNLSASRPQDRQFILSSKKLLLSDSGFYLCAWSKGRAPGNTIYFGEGSWLTVV.

The genes are TRBV5-1 and TRBJ2-7, with D unresolved. Germline V gene data show CDR1 as SGHRS and CDR2 as YFSETQ. CDR3 length: 14 residues. V gave up 0 bases and J gave up 3 bases, with 10 bases separating them. DNA for the CDR3: TGCGCCAGCAGCTTGGCCCGTGTTGGCTACGAGCAGTACTTC. Its translation: CASSLARVGYEQYF.

The chain combines TRBV6-5 with TRBJ2-4; D could derive from TRBD1 or TRBD2 (5 bases each). The CDR3 loop spans 15 amino acids. Deletions cut 8 bases from V and 0 bases from J, with 14 bases between. From germline, CDR1 is MNHEY and CDR2 SVGAGI. CDR3 amino acids: CASSPGLLAKNIQYF. The DNA for the CDR3 is TGTGCCAGCTCCCCGGGGCTCCTAGCCAAAAACATTCAGTACTTC.

V usage is TRBV7-9 and J usage is TRBJ2-5, with 7 bases matching TRBD1. After removal of 2 bases from V and 2 bases from J, the junction contained 8 bases not matched to a gene. The CDR3 spans 16 residues. Per germline, CDR1 SEHNR and CDR2 FQNEAQ (reference sequence). This CDR3 is CASSLWFATGQETQYF. For the CDR3, the DNA is TGTGCCAGCAGCTTATGGTTTGCGACAGGGCAAGAGACCCAGTACTTC.

The chain joins TRBV2 to TRBJ1-1, with TRBD1 matching over 7 bases. With V trimmed by 7 bases and J by 3 bases, 8 bases remained unmatched. The CDR3 runs 14 residues. From germline, CDR1 is SNHLY and CDR2 FYNNEI. This CDR3 reads CASNRGLVDTEAFF. For the CDR3, the DNA is TGTGCCAGCAATAGGGGGCTGGTGGACACTGAAGCTTTCTTT. The full variable domain, in which reference TRBV2 and TRBJ1-1 provide the parts outside the CDR3, is EPEVTQTPSHQVTQMGQEVILRCVPISNHLYFYWYRQILGQKVEFLVSFYNNEISEKSEIFDDQFSVERPDGSNFTLKIRSTKLEDSAMYFCASNRGLVDTEAFFGQGTRLTVV.

This clone was seen a handful of times. This chain connects TRBV3-1 (or the pseudogene TRBV3-2) to TRBJ1-2; 7 nucleotides line up with TRBD1. In germline, CDR1 is LGHDT, CDR2 YNNKEL (reference sequence). The J segment lost 5 bases and the V segment lost 4 bases, leaving 10 bases of the junction unmatched. The CDR3 sequence is 15 residues long. CDR3 protein: CASSPRQGVKYGYTF. The CDR3 coding sequence is TGTGCCAGCAGCCCCCGACAGGGTGTTAAGTATGGCTACACCTTC.

The chain couples TRBV4-2 to TRBJ2-1; D possibly corresponds to TRBD1 (6 bases). V was cut by 1 base and J by 10 bases, with 8 bases left in between. Germline loops: CDR1 LGHNA, CDR2 YNFKEQ. The CDR3 loop spans 12 amino acids. The CDR3 here is CASSQARGEQFF. As DNA, the CDR3 is TGTGCCAGCAGCCAAGCGAGGGGGGAGCAGTTCTTC.

In its sample, this clone was seen once. The chain carries TRBV5-6 and TRBJ2-6; D may be TRBD2 (5 bases). Germline lookup yields CDR1 SGHDT and CDR2 YYEEEE. V was cut by 5 bases and J by 1 base, with 22 bases left in between. The CDR3 loop spans 19 amino acids. CDR3 residues: CASRLREPPRASGANVLTF. The CDR3 DNA reads as TGTGCCAGCAGGCTTAGGGAGCCGCCTCGAGCTTCTGGGGCCAACGTCCTGACTTTC.

The chain joins TRBV10-3 to TRBJ2-5; 9 bases match TRBD2. The CDR3 sequence is 15 residues long. Germline V gene lookup returns CDR1 ENHRY and CDR2 SYGVKD. J lost 5 bases, V lost 0 bases, and 4 bases had no gene match. This chain's CDR3 is CAISESPSGVETQYF. The CDR3 bases are TGTGCCATCAGTGAGTCTCCTAGCGGGGTTGAGACCCAGTACTTC.

The chain recombines TRBV25-1 with TRBJ1-6; D call uncertain. Germline loops: CDR1 MGHDK, CDR2 SYGVNS. The ends were cut back, 3 bases at V and 8 bases at J, with 11 bases in the middle. The CDR3 has 14 residues. CDR3 nucleotide sequence: TGTGCCAGCAGTGAGATACCGCGACATTCACCCCTCCACTTT. It yields the protein CASSEIPRHSPLHF.

This clone turned up a few times. This chain uses TRBV18 with TRBJ1-2; the match to TRBD1 covers 7 bases. The length of the CDR3 is 13 residues. Trimming cost V 0 bases and J 7 bases; bases outside gene matches: 2. The germline V gene has CDR1 KGHSH and CDR2 LQKENI. CDR3 sequence: CASSPPTGSGYTF. CDR3 nucleotide sequence: TGTGCCAGCTCACCACCGACAGGGAGTGGCTACACCTTC.